Presented here are 8 T cell receptor beta chains from one specimen sequenced in a study of shared clonotypes between healthy human individuals. The repertoire was sequenced with immunoSEQ multiplex PCR; TCRdb's copy has only in-frame clones and lacks some. This repertoire shows 600,000 to 800,000 clones, over 55% found once; its top ten account for more than 1.5%. The sample comprised memory CD4+ T cells sorted from blood. Subset defined: CD45RA-negative fraction. The receptors come from a young woman in good health.

The CDR3 is CASSPLVGQPQHF. Written as DNA, the CDR3 is TGCGCCAGCAGTCCCCTGGTGGGGCAGCCCCAGCATTTT. This rearrangement joins TRBV5-1 to TRBJ1-5; the D is unclear. The CDR3 has 13 amino acids. Trimming removed 5 bases from V and 7 bases from J, with 13 bases in between. Germline CDR1 and CDR2: SGHRS and YFSETQ.

This clone was counted between two and nine times. The V call is TRBV7-9, the J call TRBJ2-5; 7 bases are shared with TRBD2. Losses at the gene ends were 0 bases for V and 5 bases for J; bases not matched to a gene: 3. Germline-derived CDR1 and CDR2 are SEHNR and FQNEAQ (reference sequence). CDR3 length: 14 amino acids. CDR3 DNA: TGTGCCAGCAGCTTAGCGGGAGGGCCCGAGACCCAGTACTTC. Its translation: CASSLAGGPETQYF.

The gene calls are TRBV29-1 and TRBJ2-7, with 9 bases aligning to TRBD2. The CDR3 is 16 residues long. V was clipped by 4 bases and J by 0 bases; unmatched bases: 10. Germline lookup yields CDR1 SQVTM and CDR2 ANQGSEA. CDR3 DNA sequence: TGCAGCGTTGCCTACCGCGGGGGGGGCATCTCCTACGAGCAGTACTTC. The encoded protein is CSVAYRGGGISYEQYF.

This chain uses TRBV27 with TRBJ2-1; 11 nucleotides agree with TRBD2. The trim removed 3 bases at V and 7 bases at J, leaving 5 bases unmatched. The germline V gene encodes CDR1 MNHEY and CDR2 SMNVEV (reference sequence). This CDR3 is 15 amino acids long. CDR3 in amino acids: CASSFASGRRNEQFF. Written as DNA, the CDR3 is TGTGCCAGCAGTTTCGCTAGCGGGAGGAGAAATGAGCAGTTCTTC.

The count of this clone is one. This chain uses TRBV6-5 with TRBJ2-7; the D is unclear. V was shortened by 2 bases and J by 3 bases, with 11 bases between the two germline ends. The CDR3 has 14 residues. Germline V gene data show CDR1 as MNHEY and CDR2 as SVGAGI. CDR3 amino acids: CASSYPWPDYEQYF. The CDR3 bases are TGTGCCAGCAGTTACCCATGGCCAGACTACGAGCAGTACTTC.

The rearrangement links TRBV28 to TRBJ1-3; TRBD1 is a possible D gene (5 bases). V lost 2 bases, J lost 0 bases, and 14 bases lay in between. Germline CDR1 MDHEN, CDR2 SYDVKM. The CDR3 has 17 amino acids. The CDR3 region has the DNA TGTGCCAGCAGTTTACTTCAGGGCTGGGGCTCTGGAAACACCATATATTTT. It is translated as CASSLLQGWGSGNTIYF.

The rearrangement joins TRBV7-9 to TRBJ2-1, with D possibly TRBD2 on 6 matching bases. The CDR3 extends over 15 amino acids. Germline values: CDR1 SEHNR, CDR2 FQNEAQ (reference sequence). V was pared by 1 base and J by 9 bases, with 16 bases between. CDR3 loop: CASSLVSSQGGEQFF. The CDR3 nucleotides read TGTGCCAGCAGCTTAGTCTCCTCTCAGGGAGGTGAGCAGTTCTTC.

V usage is TRBV16 and J usage is TRBJ2-1, with 7 bases lining up with TRBD2. Looked up from germline, CDR1 is KGHSY and CDR2 is FQNENV. The trim removed 8 bases at V and 8 bases at J, leaving 15 bases unmatched. The CDR3 spans 15 residues. Here the CDR3 reads CASGEGGAGNHEQFF. The CDR3 region has the DNA TGTGCCAGCGGGGAAGGAGGAGCGGGAAACCATGAGCAGTTCTTC.